This passage covers 25 T cell receptor beta chains from one sample sequenced in a study of shared clonotypes between healthy human individuals (dated by TCRdb to about 2020). The library was generated by the immunoSEQ multiplex PCR assay. TCRdb holds this immuneACCESS table with in-frame rearrangements only. Some clones are missing; in checked studies, unresolved V genes explain under half, and the rest has no known cause. This sample comprises 2 million to 2.5 million clones, roughly 93% of them detected only once. The ten largest clones represent 0.39% of the sample. The specimen was naive CD4+ T cells from PBMCs. The meaning of the sample's cell subset or site label: CD45RA+ positively selected. These receptors all stem from a young man in good health. Some clones in this sample may be carry-over from other donors' samples.

This sequence joins TRBV6-1 and TRBJ2-1; D is possibly TRBD1 (6 bases). CDR3 length: 13 residues. The germline V gene encodes CDR1 MNHNS and CDR2 SASEGT. Trimming stripped 7 bases from V and 5 bases from J, with 12 bases between. CDR3 DNA: TGTGCCAGCACCAGATGGACAGACAATGAGCAGTTCTTC. The encoded protein is CASTRWTDNEQFF.

J is TRBJ2-5 and V is TRBV27, with D hard to call. V was pared by 6 bases and J by 1 base, with 12 bases between. The CDR3 is made up of 14 amino acids. The germline V gene encodes CDR1 MNHEY and CDR2 SMNVEV (reference sequence). The CDR3 loop is CASRPQQFQETQYF. CDR3 in DNA: TGTGCCAGCAGACCACAGCAGTTCCAAGAGACCCAGTACTTC.

V is TRBV7-2 and J is TRBJ1-2; TRBD1 might be the D (5 bases). This CDR3 has 15 amino acids. Germline values: CDR1 SGHTA, CDR2 FQGNSA. The V gene lost 5 bases and the J gene lost 7 bases, with 20 bases spanning the gap. The CDR3 loop reads CASSPHAQGASGYTF. The CDR3 bases are TGTGCCAGCAGCCCCCATGCTCAGGGTGCGAGTGGCTACACCTTC.

CDR3 sequence: CASRDTHSNQPQHF. The CDR3 nucleotides read TGTGCCAGCCGGGACACCCATAGCAATCAGCCCCAGCATTTT. The chain employs TRBV19 and TRBJ1-5; possibly TRBD1 for D (6 bases). Trimming removed 9 bases from V and 0 bases from J, with 12 bases in between. CDR1 and CDR2 (germline): LNHDA, SQIVND (reference sequence). CDR3 size: 14 residues.

This chain joins TRBV30 and TRBJ2-6; D unresolved. Germline assignment: CDR1 GTSNPN and CDR2 SVGIG (reference sequence). The CDR3 covers 14 residues. Between the trimmed V and J ends, which lost 4 bases and 4 bases, there was a span of 11 bases. DNA for the CDR3: TGTGCCTGGATTCGGGCAGGCGGGGCCAACGTCCTGACTTTC. This encodes CAWIRAGGANVLTF.

The chain links TRBV7-9 to TRBJ1-2, with unresolved D. The germline V gene has CDR1 SEHNR and CDR2 FQNEAQ (reference sequence). The CDR3 has 15 amino acids. The germline V and J ends were trimmed by 1 base and 2 bases, with 11 bases remaining between them. The CDR3 DNA reads TGTGCCAGCAGCTTAGAGGTCGGCCGAAACTATGGCTACACCTTC. This sequence encodes CASSLEVGRNYGYTF.

J is TRBJ1-1 and V is TRBV19, with 9 positions matching TRBD1. Germline loops: CDR1 LNHDA, CDR2 SQIVND (reference sequence). After removal of 8 bases from V and 9 bases from J, the junction contained 10 bases not matched to a gene. The CDR3 totals 13 residues. Written as DNA, the CDR3 is TGTGCCAGTGGTCGTGGACAGGGGAATCAAGCTTTCTTT. It encodes CASGRGQGNQAFF.

V and J are TRBV27 and TRBJ1-1; 8 positions agree with TRBD1. Trimming at V came to 3 bases and at J to 5 bases, leaving 5 bases not matched to a gene. CDR3 length equals 14 residues. Germline assignment: CDR1 MNHEY and CDR2 SMNVEV (reference sequence). CDR3 sequence reads: CASSLRRGQTEAFF. DNA for the CDR3: TGTGCCAGCAGTTTGCGCAGGGGGCAGACTGAAGCTTTCTTT.

This clone came up once. This rearrangement joins TRBV18 to TRBJ2-7, with D perhaps matching TRBD1 (6 bases). Trimming removed 4 bases from V and 2 bases from J, with 12 bases in between. The CDR3 length is 14 residues. Germline V gene lookup returns CDR1 KGHSH and CDR2 LQKENI. The CDR3 reads CASSRGRDTYEQYF. The CDR3 bases are TGTGCCAGCTCACGTGGCAGGGACACCTACGAGCAGTACTTC.

The gene calls are TRBV15 and TRBJ2-3; possible D gene TRBD2, 6 bases. Trimming took 1 base from V and 2 from J, leaving 13 bases between them. CDR1 LNHNV and CDR2 YYDKDF come from the germline V gene (reference sequence). The CDR3 runs 16 residues. The CDR3 nucleotides read TGTGCCACCAGCAGAGTGTTAGCGGAACACACAGATACGCAGTATTTT. This codes for CATSRVLAEHTDTQYF.

V usage is TRBV5-1 and J usage is TRBJ1-2; 7 bases match TRBD1. J gave up 0 bases and V 3 bases, and 2 bases lay outside the gene matches. The CDR3 is 14 amino acids. CDR1 and CDR2 from the germline V gene are SGHRS and YFSETQ. CDR3 in amino acids: CASSYTGANYGYTF. In DNA, the CDR3 is TGCGCCAGCAGCTATACAGGGGCTAACTATGGCTACACCTTC.

J is TRBJ2-1 and V is TRBV18; D tentatively fits TRBD1 or TRBD2 (6 bases each). Per germline, CDR1 KGHSH and CDR2 LQKENI. The CDR3 loop spans 16 amino acids. V was shortened by 3 bases and J by 7 bases, with 19 bases between the two germline ends. The CDR3 reads CASSPPGRGGWNEQFF. The CDR3 DNA reads as TGTGCCAGCTCACCGCCCGGCAGGGGAGGATGGAATGAGCAGTTCTTC.

The chain's CDR3 is CASSDGPPSAGTQYF. Here the CDR3 DNA reads TGTGCCAGCAGCGACGGCCCCCCCTCTGCGGGTACGCAGTATTTT. The rearrangement joins TRBV14 to TRBJ2-3; D might be TRBD2 (5 bases). Germline values: CDR1 SGHDN, CDR2 FVKESK. The CDR3 is 15 residues long. V was pared by 5 bases and J by 8 bases, with 20 bases between.

The chain has TRBV7-2 and TRBJ2-7; TRBD1 matches 7 bases. Germline CDR1 reads SGHTA; CDR2 reads FQGNSA. The CDR3 consists of 17 residues. V shed 5 bases, J shed 0 bases, and the junction held 13 bases outside the gene matches. The CDR3 DNA reads TGTGCCAGCAGCCTCCGTGACGTCCAGGGGGTCTCCTACGAGCAGTACTTC. Its protein is CASSLRDVQGVSYEQYF.

Regarding this clone: This sample includes further DNA sequences coding for the same CDR3. The chain links TRBV7-3 to TRBJ2-1; D is unclear. Per the germline V gene, CDR1 is SGHTA and CDR2 is FQGTGA. Between the trimmed V and J ends, which lost 1 base and 0 bases, there was a span of 1 base. The length of the CDR3 is 13 residues. CDR3 DNA: TGTGCCAGCAGCTTAAGCTCCTACAATGAGCAGTTCTTC. Residues: CASSLSSYNEQFF.

The genes are TRBV10-3 and TRBJ2-2; the match to TRBD2 covers 7 bases. This CDR3 has 12 amino acids. V was pared by 2 bases and J by 11 bases, with 2 bases of the junction left unmatched. The germline V gene has CDR1 ENHRY and CDR2 SYGVKD. The CDR3 reads CAISEGGVELFF. The CDR3 coding sequence is TGTGCCATCAGTGAGGGGGGGGTAGAGCTGTTTTTT.

This sequence joins TRBV6-5 and TRBJ1-2, with D possibly TRBD1 on 5 matching bases. V lost 2 bases, J lost 7 bases, and 17 bases lay in between. This CDR3 is built from 15 residues. Per the germline V gene, CDR1 is MNHEY and CDR2 is SVGAGI. The DNA for the CDR3 is TGTGCCAGCAGTTACACCCGGGACGGTAGATCTGGCTACACCTTC. Translating gives CASSYTRDGRSGYTF.

The J gene is TRBJ2-1, the V gene TRBV6-1, with D tentatively TRBD2 (7 bases). This CDR3 contains 14 residues. CDR1 is MNHNS and CDR2 is SASEGT in the germline V gene. Deletions cut 4 bases from V and 5 bases from J, with 12 bases between. CDR3 sequence (DNA): TGTGCCAGCAGTGGCCGGGGGGCTCACAATGAGCAGTTCTTC. Its protein is CASSGRGAHNEQFF.

The chain combines TRBV9 with TRBJ2-5; 10 bases line up with TRBD2. The CDR3 runs 15 residues. CDR1 is SGDLS and CDR2 is YYNGEE in the germline V gene. The J segment lost 1 base and the V segment lost 6 bases, leaving 6 bases of the junction unmatched. CDR3 amino acids: CASTALAGLQETQYF. The CDR3 DNA is TGTGCCAGCACGGCACTAGCGGGGCTCCAAGAGACCCAGTACTTC.

This clone was counted once. The chain employs TRBV11-1 and TRBJ2-1, with 11 bases matching TRBD2. CDR1 and CDR2 from the germline V gene are SGHAT and FQDESV (reference sequence). The V and J ends lost 5 bases and 5 bases, in that order; junction bases with no gene match: 11. The length of the CDR3 is 17 residues. CDR3 protein: CASSQRPPGLADNEQFF. In DNA, the CDR3 is TGTGCCAGCAGCCAACGGCCTCCGGGACTAGCGGACAATGAGCAGTTCTTC.

CDR3 amino acids: CASSHSQRDTQYF. The CDR3 coding sequence is TGTGCCAGCAGCCATTCTCAAAGGGATACGCAGTATTTT. The chain combines TRBV7-9 with TRBJ2-3; D uncertain. The germline V and J ends were trimmed by 5 bases and 6 bases, with 12 bases remaining between them. CDR1 is SEHNR, CDR2 FQNEAQ, per germline (reference sequence). CDR3 length equals 13 residues.

The chain joins TRBV19 to TRBJ2-4; D possibly matches TRBD1 or TRBD2 (5 bases each). Per the germline V gene, CDR1 is LNHDA and CDR2 is SQIVND (reference sequence). V lost 4 bases to trimming and J lost 6 bases, with 16 bases between them. This CDR3 comprises 15 residues. For the CDR3, the DNA is TGTGCCAGTAGTACCCCCTCGGGACCCTCAAACATTCAGTACTTC. It translates to CASSTPSGPSNIQYF. Complete variable domain (other parts from reference TRBV19 and TRBJ2-4): DGGITQSPKYLFRKEGQNVTLSCEQNLNHDAMYWYRQDPGQGLRLIYYSQIVNDFQKGDIAEGYSVSREKKESFPLTVTSAQKNPTAFYLCASSTPSGPSNIQYFGAGTRLSVL.

V and J are TRBV5-4 and TRBJ2-1; 12 bases agree with TRBD2. The CDR3 is 15 residues long. Germline CDR1 and CDR2: SGHNT and YYREEE (reference sequence). V was pared by 5 bases and J by 4 bases, with 4 bases of the junction left unmatched. The CDR3 DNA sequence: TGTGCCAGCAGTGTCGGGACTAGCGGGTACAATGAGCAGTTCTTC. This sequence encodes CASSVGTSGYNEQFF.

On this clone: Other DNA sequences in this specimen translate into the identical CDR3. This sequence joins TRBV9 and TRBJ2-1; 12 nucleotides align to TRBD2. The J segment lost 4 bases and the V segment lost 0 bases, leaving 2 bases of the junction unmatched. CDR1 SGDLS and CDR2 YYNGEE come from the germline V gene. The CDR3 consists of 16 residues. The CDR3 reads CASSVGGLAGYNEQFF. The CDR3 region has the DNA TGTGCCAGCAGCGTAGGCGGACTAGCGGGATACAATGAGCAGTTCTTC.

This chain connects TRBV11-2 to TRBJ2-1; no reliable D call. Germline assignment: CDR1 SGHAT and CDR2 FQNNGV. Trimming left V 4 bases short and J 9 bases short, with 22 bases between. The CDR3 runs 16 residues. The CDR3 DNA reads as TGTGCCAGCAGCTCACATGACCCCGACTCGTTTGGTGAGCAGTTCTTC. It specifies CASSSHDPDSFGEQFF.